The following is a T cell receptor beta chain sequence with its context. This clonotype appeared many times. There is no known antigen for this receptor. No base quality values were provided; no much bigger clone lies one nucleotide off. This sample is part of a study of Graves' ophthalmopathy and Graves' hyperthyroidism listed by TCRdb under 2018. Looking at the study overall: Peripheral blood was collected at initial diagnosis, prior to any treatment. To explore V-J signatures that distinguish ophthalmopathy from hyperthyroidism, a discovery set of 100 patients was enrolled, made up of around 40 with ophthalmopathy and under 65 with stable hyperthyroidism. Once sampling was done, hyperthyroidism patients were given methimazole at a starting dose of 30 mg daily, while ophthalmopathy patients were given high-dose intravenous methylprednisolone. In total, 120 to 150 blood samples were TCR-sequenced: some 40 ophthalmopathy, under 80 hyperthyroidism and roughly 17 hyperthyroidism-to-ophthalmopathy patients. The study used TCR beta repertoire signatures to distinguish Graves' ophthalmopathy from Graves' hyperthyroidism and to predict progression to ophthalmopathy. In about six hyperthyroidism patients, the T-cell repertoire of thyroid tissue was compared with the T-cell repertoire of blood. For independent validation, a separate cohort was made up of roughly 19 hyperthyroidism patients plus 17 patients who later progressed from hyperthyroidism to ophthalmopathy.

Study-wide findings and limitations: No statistical method was used to set the sample size in advance, and the investigators knew which group each participant was assigned to. In validation, the model predicted ophthalmopathy progression with about 70% sensitivity and about 77% specificity; roughly eleven predicted patients were CT-confirmed with GO in a median of approximately 6.2 months. Ophthalmopathy was separated from stable hyperthyroidism by the 13-signature model with about 85% sensitivity and around 81% specificity in cross-validation and with 80%/75% in the test set. Most expanded thyroid clonotypes with frequency above 0.001 were also detected in blood, suggesting blood repertoires may reflect the thyroid immune response.

V is pruned by 2 bases and J by 3 bases, leaving 4 bases of the junction without a gene match. Including the terminal cysteine and phenylalanine, the CDR3 comprises 15 residues. Only the CDR3 DNA stays, 45 bases, in frame from base 1. The ophthalmopathy patients had moderately to severely active disease, with a Clinical Activity Score of 3 or higher, a NOSPECS grade of 4 or higher, and a disease duration of less than 3 months. Patients with other autoimmune diseases, uncontrolled infections, pregnancy or lactation were excluded. Clinical symptoms, serum thyroxine, TRAb, thyroid ultrasound and orbital computed tomography were used for diagnosis. Using Ficoll-Paque density gradient centrifugation, PBMCs were isolated from about 10 ml of fresh peripheral blood. Total RNA was extracted with Trizol reagent and quality-checked on an Agilent 2100 Bioanalyzer. For repertoire sequencing, TCR beta CDR3 regions were amplified from RNA transcripts. The first round was an RT-PCR using HTBI primers with the Qiagen OneStep RT-PCR kit, and this first round was followed by a second-round multiplex PCR, then size selection and purification. Sequencing of the libraries was carried out on an Illumina HiSeq2000 in paired-end mode with 100 bp reads. As for the authors' bioinformatics: SOAPnuke was used to process the reads, throwing out any read that had adapters, had uncalled bases, had a mean Phred below 15, or lacked an exact constant-primer or identifier match. COPE v1.2.5 was used to merge the high-quality paired reads. Each unique nucleotide sequence was defined as a clonotype, and clonotypes were aligned to IMGT TRB V, D and J references with MiTCR v1.1. Only V-J combinations with frequency above 0.0001 were analysed, covering about 99% of repertoires. For each V-J combination, a TCR clonal expansion and chaos score was defined as the ratio of F50 clonal expansion to chaos observed in the TCRdist matrix. Welch's t-statistics and random forest were used to reduce the features to about 14 V-J combinations, which were then used as input to a naive Bayes classifier. The Morisita-Horn index was used to measure how similar the thyroid and blood repertoires were. Clones were called with MiXCR by TCRdb after fastp trimmed the public reads at Q25, and only in-frame beta chains were retained. Each entry is one CDR3 protein sequence, shown with its most common DNA and genes. TCRdb's processing, not the authors', yielded these V and J calls. This sample comprises approximately 700,000 distinct CDR3 sequences, about 41% of them detected only once. About 3.3% of the sample is held by the ten biggest clonotypes.

The chain was built from TRBV12-3 or TRBV12-4 and TRBJ1-5; 7 middle bases align to TRBD1. This receptor was taken from an adult man with Graves' ophthalmopathy. Sequenced sample: peripheral blood. This receptor carries the CDR3 CASSLHRGFNQPQHF. The nucleotide sequence is given as TGTGCCAGCAGTTTACACAGGGGATTCAATCAGCCCCAGCATTTT.